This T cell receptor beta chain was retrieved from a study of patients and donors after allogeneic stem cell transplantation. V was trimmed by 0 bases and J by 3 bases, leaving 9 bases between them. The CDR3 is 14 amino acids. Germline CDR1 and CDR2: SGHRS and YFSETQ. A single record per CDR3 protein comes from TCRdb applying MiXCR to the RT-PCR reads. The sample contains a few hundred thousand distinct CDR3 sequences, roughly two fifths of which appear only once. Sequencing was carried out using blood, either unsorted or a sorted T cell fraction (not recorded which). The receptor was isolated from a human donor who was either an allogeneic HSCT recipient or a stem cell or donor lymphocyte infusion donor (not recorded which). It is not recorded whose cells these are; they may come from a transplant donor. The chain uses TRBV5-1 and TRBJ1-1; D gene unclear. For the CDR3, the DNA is TGCGCCAGCAGCTTGGGGGCAGGACACACTGAAGCTTTCTTT. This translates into CASSLGAGHTEAFF. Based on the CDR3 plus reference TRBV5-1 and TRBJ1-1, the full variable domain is KAGVTQTPRYLIKTRGQQVTLSCSPISGHRSVSWYQQTPGQGLQFLFEYFSETQRNKGNFPGRFSGRQFSNSRSEMNVSTLELGDSALYLCASSLGAGHTEAFFGQGTRLTVV.